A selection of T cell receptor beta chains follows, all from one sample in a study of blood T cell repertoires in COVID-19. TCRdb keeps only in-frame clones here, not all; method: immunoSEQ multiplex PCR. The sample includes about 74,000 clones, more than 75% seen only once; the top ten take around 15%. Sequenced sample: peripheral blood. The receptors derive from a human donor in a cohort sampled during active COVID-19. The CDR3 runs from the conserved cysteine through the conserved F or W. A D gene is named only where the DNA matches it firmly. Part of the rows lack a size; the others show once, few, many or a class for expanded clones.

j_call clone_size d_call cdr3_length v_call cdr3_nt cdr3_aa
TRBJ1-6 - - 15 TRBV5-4 TGTGCCAGCAGCCCTGGAGGGGCCTATAATTCACCCCTCCACTTT CASSPGGAYNSPLHF
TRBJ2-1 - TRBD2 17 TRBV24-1 TGTGCCACCAGTGGGCCCTTAGGTCTAGGCGGGGGCAATGAGCAGTTCTTC CATSGPLGLGGGNEQFF
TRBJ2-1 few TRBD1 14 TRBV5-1 TGCGCCAGCAGCTCCGGGACAGGGTCGAATGAGCAGTTCTTC CASSSGTGSNEQFF
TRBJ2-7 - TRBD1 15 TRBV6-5 TGTGCCAGCAGTTACTACTACAGGGGTGTGGGCGAGCAGTACTTC CASSYYYRGVGEQYF
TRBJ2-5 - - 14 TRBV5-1 TGCGCCAGCAGCTTGTATGGCCCTCAAGAGACCCAGTACTTC CASSLYGPQETQYF
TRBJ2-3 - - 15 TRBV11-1 TGTGCCAGCAGCTTATTCCCACTGATCACAGATACGCAGTATTTT CASSLFPLITDTQYF
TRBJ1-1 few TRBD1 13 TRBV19 TGTGCCAGTAGTATTTCGGGACAGGGGCAAGCTTTCTTT CASSISGQGQAFF
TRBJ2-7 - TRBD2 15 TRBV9 TGTGCCAGCACCCCGGGACTAGCGGGAGTAGGCGAGCAGTACTTC CASTPGLAGVGEQYF
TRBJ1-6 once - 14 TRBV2 TGTGCCAGCAGGGCCAGGGTTTACAGTTCACCCCTCCACTTT CASRARVYSSPLHF
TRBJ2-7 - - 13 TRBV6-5 TGTGCCAGCAAACCCCAGGGCCCCTACGAGCAGTACTTC CASKPQGPYEQYF
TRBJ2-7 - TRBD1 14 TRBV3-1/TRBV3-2 TGTGCCAGCAGCCAAGCCGGGACAGGGGTCGAGCAGTACTTC CASSQAGTGVEQYF
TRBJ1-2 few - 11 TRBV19 TGTGCCAGTAGGAGGGGGAATGGCTACACCTTC CASRRGNGYTF
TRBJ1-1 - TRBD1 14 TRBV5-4 TGTGCCAGCAGCCTGACAGGGGGCTTTGGTGAAGCTTTCTTT CASSLTGGFGEAFF
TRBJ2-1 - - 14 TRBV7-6 TGTGCCAGCAGCTTAGAGTCAGGGCACAATGAGCAGTTCTTC CASSLESGHNEQFF
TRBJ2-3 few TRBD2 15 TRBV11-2 TGTGCCAGCAGCTTCTGGGGGGGATTTCGAGATACGCAGTATTTT CASSFWGGFRDTQYF
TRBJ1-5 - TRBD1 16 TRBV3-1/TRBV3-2 TGTGCCAGCAGCCAAGATTCGGACAGGGTTGGTCAGCCCCAGCATTTT CASSQDSDRVGQPQHF
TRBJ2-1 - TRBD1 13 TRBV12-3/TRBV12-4 TGTGCCAGCAGCCCAGCAGGGGGAACTGAGCAGTTCTTC CASSPAGGTEQFF
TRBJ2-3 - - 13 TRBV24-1 TGTGCCACCCGTCGGGGGGCGGAAGATACGCAGTATTTT CATRRGAEDTQYF
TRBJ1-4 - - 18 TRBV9 TGTGCCAGCAACCTTTTGGAGGGATCACACATCACAAATGAAAAACTGTTTTTT CASNLLEGSHITNEKLFF
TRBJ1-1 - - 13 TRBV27 TGTGCCAGCAGTTTTTCAGTCAACACTGAAGCTTTCTTT CASSFSVNTEAFF
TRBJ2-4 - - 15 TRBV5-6 TGTGCCAGCAGCTTGGGGCCTGAGGCGGAGGGCATTCAGTACTTC CASSLGPEAEGIQYF
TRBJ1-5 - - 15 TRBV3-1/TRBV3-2 TGTGCCAGCAGCCAAGACGCGGGTTATCATCAGCCCCAGCATTTT CASSQDAGYHQPQHF
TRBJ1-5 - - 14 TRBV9 TGTGCCAGCAGCGGGACAGCGATCAATCAGCCCCAGCATTTT CASSGTAINQPQHF
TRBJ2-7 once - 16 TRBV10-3 TGTGCCATCAGTGAGTCGAATAGAGCTTTCAACACGGGGCAGTACTTC CAISESNRAFNTGQYF
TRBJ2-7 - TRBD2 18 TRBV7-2 TGTGCCAGCAGCTTTAGTTGGAGGGGACTAGCGGGCTCCTACGAGCAGTACTTC CASSFSWRGLAGSYEQYF
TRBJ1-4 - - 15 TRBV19 TGTGCCAGTAGTACCCCAGGGGCTTCTAATGAAAAACTGTTTTTT CASSTPGASNEKLFF
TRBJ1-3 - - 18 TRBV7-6 TGTGCCAGCAGCCCAGAGGGTATGGGGTCCTACTCTGGAAACACCATATATTTT CASSPEGMGSYSGNTIYF
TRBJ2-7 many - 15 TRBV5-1 TGCGCCAGCAGCTTGGGGGACTCTGGGAGGTACGAGCAGTACTTC CASSLGDSGRYEQYF
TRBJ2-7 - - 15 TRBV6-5 TGTGCCAGCACCCCGGGCGGGTCGGGCTCCTACGAGCAGTACTTC CASTPGGSGSYEQYF
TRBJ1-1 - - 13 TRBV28 TGTGCCAGCAGTTTATCCGGGAACACTGAAGCTTTCTTT CASSLSGNTEAFF
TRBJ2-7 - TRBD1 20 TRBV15 TGTGCCACCAGCAGAGAGGAACGGCTGGGGGACAGGGGGTCCCCCTACGAGCAGTACTTC CATSREERLGDRGSPYEQYF
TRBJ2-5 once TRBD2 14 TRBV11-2 TGTGCCAGCAGCCCTGCGGGGGAGGGGGAGACCCAGTACTTC CASSPAGEGETQYF
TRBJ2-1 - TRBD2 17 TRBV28 TGTGCCAGCAGCCCAATAGCGGGAGGGTCCTCCGAGGATGAGCAGTTCTTC CASSPIAGGSSEDEQFF
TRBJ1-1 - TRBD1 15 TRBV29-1 TGCAGCGTGACCGGGACAGGGGCTATGAACACTGAAGCTTTCTTT CSVTGTGAMNTEAFF
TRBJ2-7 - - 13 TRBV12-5 TGTGCTAGTGGTTTGGGGCCCGGGAACGAGCAGTACTTC CASGLGPGNEQYF
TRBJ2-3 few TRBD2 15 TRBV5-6 TGTGCCAGCAGCTCGGGACTAGCGGGAGCAGATACGCAGTATTTT CASSSGLAGADTQYF
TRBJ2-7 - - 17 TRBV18 TGTGCCAGCTCACCCACCAACAGGGAAAGTACATATGGCGAGCAGTACTTC CASSPTNRESTYGEQYF
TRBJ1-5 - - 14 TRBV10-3 TGTGCCACCGCATATGACTTTAGCAATCAGCCCCAGCATTTT CATAYDFSNQPQHF
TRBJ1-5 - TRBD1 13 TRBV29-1 TGCAGCGTCTCAGGACAGGGAAATCAGCCCCAGCATTTT CSVSGQGNQPQHF
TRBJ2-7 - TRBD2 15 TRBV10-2 TGCGCCAGCAAAGAGACTAGCGGGGCAACCTACGAGCAGTACTTC CASKETSGATYEQYF
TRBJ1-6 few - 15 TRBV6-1 TGTGCCAGCAGTGACGGACAGAACTATAATTCACCCCTCCACTTT CASSDGQNYNSPLHF
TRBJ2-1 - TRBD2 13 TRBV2 TGTGCCAGCAGTGAGACCGGGACTAGCCGAAAGTTCTTC CASSETGTSRKFF
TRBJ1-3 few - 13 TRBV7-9 TGTGCCAGCAGCTTATCTAACGGAAACACCATATATTTT CASSLSNGNTIYF
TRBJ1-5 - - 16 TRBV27 TGTGCCAGCAGTACGTTCAGGCAGAATAGCAATCAGCCCCAGCATTTT CASSTFRQNSNQPQHF
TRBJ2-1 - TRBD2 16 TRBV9 TGTGCCAGCAGCGCCGGTGGGCTAGCGGGAGTCAATGAGCAGTTCTTC CASSAGGLAGVNEQFF
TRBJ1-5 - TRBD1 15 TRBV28 TGTGCCAGCAGTTTGGGACAGGCACACAATCAGCCCCAGCATTTT CASSLGQAHNQPQHF
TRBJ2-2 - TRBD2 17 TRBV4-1 TGCGCCAGCAGCCAAGTTTGGTTAGCGGGGAACACCGGGGAGCTGTTTTTT CASSQVWLAGNTGELFF
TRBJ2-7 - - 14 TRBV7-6 TGTGCCAGCAGCTGGGGCGGAGGGGCCTACGAGCAGTACTTC CASSWGGGAYEQYF
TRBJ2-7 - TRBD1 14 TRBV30 TGTGCCTGGAAGTCCGGGACAGGGACCTACGAGCAGTACTTC CAWKSGTGTYEQYF
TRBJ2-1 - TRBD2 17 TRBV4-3 TGCGCCAGCAGCCAAGAAGCGACTAGCGGGAGCTACAATGAGCAGTTCTTC CASSQEATSGSYNEQFF
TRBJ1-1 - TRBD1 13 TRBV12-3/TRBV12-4 TGTGCCAGCAGTTTGGCAGGGGGCACTGAAGCTTTCTTT CASSLAGGTEAFF
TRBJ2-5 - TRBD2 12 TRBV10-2 TGCGCCAGCAGGAGGGAGGGCGAGACCCAGTACTTC CASRREGETQYF
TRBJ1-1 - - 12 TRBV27 TGTGCCAGCAGCCCCAGGGGTACTGAAGCTTTCTTT CASSPRGTEAFF
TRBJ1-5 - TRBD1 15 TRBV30 TGTGCCTGGAGTGTCGGGGACAGGGGATGGCAGCCCCAGCATTTT CAWSVGDRGWQPQHF
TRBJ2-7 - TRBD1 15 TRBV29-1 TGCAGCGTTGTCACAACGGGACAGGGATACTACGAGCAGTACTTC CSVVTTGQGYYEQYF
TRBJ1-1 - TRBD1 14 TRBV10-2 TGCGCCAGCAGGGGGGGACAGCCAGGCACTGAAGCTTTCTTT CASRGGQPGTEAFF
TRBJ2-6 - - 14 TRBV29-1 TGCAGCGTCGGGGTTTCCTCTGGGGCCAACGTCCTGACTTTC CSVGVSSGANVLTF
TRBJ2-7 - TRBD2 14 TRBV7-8 TGTGCCAGCAGCCCCCGGGAGGGGCCTAACGAGCAGTACTTC CASSPREGPNEQYF
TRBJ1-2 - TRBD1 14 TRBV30 TGTGCCTGGGGACAGGGGGCGATCGCGGAAGGCTACACCTTC CAWGQGAIAEGYTF